This TCR beta chain is from a study of T-cell memory formation after mild COVID-19. One entry per CDR3 protein results from TCRdb running MiXCR on the 5' RACE reads. Of roughly 400,000 distinct CDR3 sequences in the sample, about 20% were seen once. Between the trimmed V and J ends, which lost 4 bases and 5 bases, there was a span of 14 bases. Germline V gives CDR1 SQVTM, CDR2 ANQGSEA. The CDR3 loop spans 13 amino acids. Material: PBMCs or a T cell subset sorted from them (not recorded which). The genes are TRBV29-1 and TRBJ2-5; D might be TRBD1 (7 bases). The sequence was collected from a young man who had mild COVID-19 (a few samples of this study predate the infection). Cell type and time point are not known. CDR3 residues: CSVGSGGRETQYF. In nucleotides, the CDR3 is TGCAGCGTTGGGTCAGGGGGGAGGGAGACCCAGTACTTC. The complete variable domain, with remaining parts taken from reference TRBV29-1 and TRBJ2-5, reads SAVISQKPSRDICQRGTSLTIQCQVDSQVTMMFWYRQQPGQSLTLIATANQGSEATYESGFVIDKFPISRPNLTFSTLTVSNMSPEDSSIYLCSVGSGGRETQYFGPGTRLLVL.